The sequence of this T cell receptor (beta chain) was determined in a study of blood T cells in healthy people across ages. PCR was performed a second time for roughly 7 to 11 cycles using a sample-barcoded 5' primer and a J-beta primer mix. A template-switch adaptor that had 12 random nucleotides put a tag on each cDNA molecule. TCRdb passed the 5' RACE reads through MiXCR, listing each CDR3 protein once. The table lists over a million distinct CDR3 sequences, less than 25% of them singletons, with approximately 0.7% in the top ten. The germline V and J ends were trimmed by 2 bases and 4 bases, with 11 bases remaining between them. CDR3 length: 14 residues. The same data also contributed to another study, on T cells of mothers and their children. From that paper: Every mother supplied over 8 million TCR beta CDR3 reads and every child 2.5 million to 3.5 million. Biologically related mothers and children overlapped slightly more than unrelated pairs, a non-significant difference. Microchimeric T cell clones that persisted were not detected.

This receptor was identified in a girl aged 2 to 10 in good health. The source material was blood. The genes are TRBV12-3 or TRBV12-4 and TRBJ2-5; possibly TRBD2 for D (5 bases). The CDR3 sequence: CASSLFGSGETQYF. The CDR3 DNA follows: TGTGCCAGCAGTTTATTTGGGAGCGGAGAGACCCAGTACTTC.